These 2 T cell receptor beta chains were sequenced from one sample in a study of siplizumab effects on memory and regulatory T cells. The repertoire was sequenced with immunoSEQ multiplex PCR; TCRdb's copy has only in-frame clones and lacks some. The sample lists more than 90,000 clones, roughly 91% occurring once. Sequencing input: non-Treg CD4+ T cells sorted from blood. Receptors were obtained from a human donor in good health.

The DNA of the CDR3 is TGCAGCCCGAAGGGACAGGTCTATTACGAGCAGTACTTC. Its translation: CSPKGQVYYEQYF. The chain carries TRBV29-1 and TRBJ2-7; 8 bases fit TRBD1. V trimming: 8 bases; J trimming: 4 bases; junction bases outside the gene matches: 10. The CDR3 covers 13 residues. Germline V lookup: CDR1 SQVTM, CDR2 ANQGSEA.

V usage is TRBV4-1 and J usage is TRBJ1-3, with D perhaps TRBD1 (5 bases). CDR3 length equals 18 residues. Germline loops: CDR1 MGHRA, CDR2 YSYEKL. V gave up 1 base and J gave up 0 bases, with 16 bases separating them. The CDR3 region is CASSQGPRPDSSGNTIYF. DNA for the CDR3: TGCGCCAGCAGCCAAGGTCCCCGGCCTGACAGCTCTGGAAACACCATATATTTT.